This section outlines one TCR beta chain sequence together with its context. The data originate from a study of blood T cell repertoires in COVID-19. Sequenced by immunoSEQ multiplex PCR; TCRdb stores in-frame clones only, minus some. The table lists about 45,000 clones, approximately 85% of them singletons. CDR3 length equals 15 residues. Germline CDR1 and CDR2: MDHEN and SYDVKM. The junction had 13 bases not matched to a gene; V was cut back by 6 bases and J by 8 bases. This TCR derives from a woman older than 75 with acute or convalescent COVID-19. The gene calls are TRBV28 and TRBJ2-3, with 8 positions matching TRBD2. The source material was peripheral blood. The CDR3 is CASSGNGRGVGTQYF. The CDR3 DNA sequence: TGTGCCAGCAGCGGAAATGGGCGGGGGGTCGGTACGCAGTATTTT.